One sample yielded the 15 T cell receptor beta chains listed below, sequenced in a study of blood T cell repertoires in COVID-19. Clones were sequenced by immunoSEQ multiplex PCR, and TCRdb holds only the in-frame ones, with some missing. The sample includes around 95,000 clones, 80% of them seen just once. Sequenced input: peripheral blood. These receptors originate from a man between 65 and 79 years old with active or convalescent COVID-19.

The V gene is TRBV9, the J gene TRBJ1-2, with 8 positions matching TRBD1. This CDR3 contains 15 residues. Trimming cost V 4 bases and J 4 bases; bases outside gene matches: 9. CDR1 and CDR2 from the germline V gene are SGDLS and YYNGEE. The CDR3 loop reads CASSSRDRQGYGYTF. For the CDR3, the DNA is TGTGCCAGCAGCTCCCGGGACAGGCAGGGCTATGGCTACACCTTC.

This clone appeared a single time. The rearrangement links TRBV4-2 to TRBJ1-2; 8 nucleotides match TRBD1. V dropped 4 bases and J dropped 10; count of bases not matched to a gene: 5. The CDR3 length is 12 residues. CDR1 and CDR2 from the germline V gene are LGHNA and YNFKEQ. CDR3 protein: CASSPDRGLYTF. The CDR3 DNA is TGTGCCAGCAGCCCCGACAGGGGCCTCTACACCTTC.

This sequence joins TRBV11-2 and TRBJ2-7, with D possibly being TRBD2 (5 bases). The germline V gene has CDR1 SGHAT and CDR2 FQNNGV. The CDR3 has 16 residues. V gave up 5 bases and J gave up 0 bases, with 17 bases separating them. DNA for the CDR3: TGTGCCAGCAGCCCACCCGGCGAAGCGGCCTCCTACGAGCAGTACTTC. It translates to CASSPPGEAASYEQYF.

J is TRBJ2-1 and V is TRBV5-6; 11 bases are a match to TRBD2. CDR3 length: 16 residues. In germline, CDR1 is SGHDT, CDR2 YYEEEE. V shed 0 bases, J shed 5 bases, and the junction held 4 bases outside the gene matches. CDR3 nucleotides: TGTGCCAGCAGCTTGGTTGGGACTAGCGGTAACAATGAGCAGTTCTTC. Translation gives CASSLVGTSGNNEQFF.

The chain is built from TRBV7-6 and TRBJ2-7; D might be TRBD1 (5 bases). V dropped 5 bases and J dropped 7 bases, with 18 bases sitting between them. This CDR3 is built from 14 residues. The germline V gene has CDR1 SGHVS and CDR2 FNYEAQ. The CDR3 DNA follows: TGTGCCAGCAGCCCACTCAGGCAGGGAAGTGAGCAGTACTTC. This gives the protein CASSPLRQGSEQYF. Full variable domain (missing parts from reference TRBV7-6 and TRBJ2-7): GAGVSQSPRYKVTKRGQDVALRCDPISGHVSLYWYRQALGQGPEFLTYFNYEAQQDKSGLPNDRFSAERPEGSISTLTIQRTEQRDSAMYRCASSPLRQGSEQYFGPGTRLTVT.

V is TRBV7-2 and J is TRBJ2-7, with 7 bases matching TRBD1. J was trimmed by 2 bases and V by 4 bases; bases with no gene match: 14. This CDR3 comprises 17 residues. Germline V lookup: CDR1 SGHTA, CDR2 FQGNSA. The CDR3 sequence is CASSSLPRGLVPYEQYF. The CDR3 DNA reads TGTGCCAGCAGCTCCCTCCCAAGGGGGCTGGTTCCCTACGAGCAGTACTTC.

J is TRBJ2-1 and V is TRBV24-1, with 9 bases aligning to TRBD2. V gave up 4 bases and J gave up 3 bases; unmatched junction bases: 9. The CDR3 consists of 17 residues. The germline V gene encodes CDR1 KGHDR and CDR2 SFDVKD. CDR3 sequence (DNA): TGTGCCACCAGTGACACGGGACTAGCAGAGAACTACAATGAGCAGTTCTTC. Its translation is CATSDTGLAENYNEQFF.

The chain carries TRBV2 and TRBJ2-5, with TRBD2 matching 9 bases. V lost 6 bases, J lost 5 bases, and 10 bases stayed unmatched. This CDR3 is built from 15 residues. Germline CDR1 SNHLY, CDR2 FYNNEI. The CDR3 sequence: CASSQRPSGMETQYF. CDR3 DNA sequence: TGTGCCAGCAGCCAAAGGCCTAGCGGGATGGAGACCCAGTACTTC.

Here the CDR3 reads CASGGGGVLTEAFF. As DNA, the CDR3 is TGTGCCAGCGGTGGTGGAGGGGTTCTCACTGAAGCTTTCTTT. The gene calls are TRBV3-1 (or the pseudogene TRBV3-2) and TRBJ1-1; possibly TRBD1 for D (5 bases). Between the trimmed V and J ends, which lost 8 bases and 4 bases, there was a span of 17 bases. The CDR3 is 14 amino acids. Looked up from germline, CDR1 is LGHDT and CDR2 is YNNKEL (reference sequence).

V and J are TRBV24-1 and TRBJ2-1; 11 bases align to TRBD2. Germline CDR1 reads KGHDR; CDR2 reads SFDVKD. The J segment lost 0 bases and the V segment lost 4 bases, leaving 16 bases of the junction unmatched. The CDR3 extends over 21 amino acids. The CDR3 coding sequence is TGTGCCACCAGTGACGCCGGGACTAGCGGCAGAAAGGGTGCCTCCTACAATGAGCAGTTCTTC. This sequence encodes CATSDAGTSGRKGASYNEQFF.

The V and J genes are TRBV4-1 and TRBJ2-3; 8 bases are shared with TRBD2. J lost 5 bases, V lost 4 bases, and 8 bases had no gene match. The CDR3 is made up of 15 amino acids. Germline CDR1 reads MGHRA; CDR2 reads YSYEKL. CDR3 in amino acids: CASSPASGGGDTQYF. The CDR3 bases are TGCGCCAGCAGCCCAGCAAGCGGGGGTGGAGATACGCAGTATTTT.

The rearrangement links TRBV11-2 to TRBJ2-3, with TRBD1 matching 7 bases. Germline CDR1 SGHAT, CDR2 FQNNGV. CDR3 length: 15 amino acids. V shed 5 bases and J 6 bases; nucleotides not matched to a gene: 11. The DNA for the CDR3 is TGTGCCAGCAGCGAAACAGGGGCCCCGATGGATACGCAGTATTTT. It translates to CASSETGAPMDTQYF.

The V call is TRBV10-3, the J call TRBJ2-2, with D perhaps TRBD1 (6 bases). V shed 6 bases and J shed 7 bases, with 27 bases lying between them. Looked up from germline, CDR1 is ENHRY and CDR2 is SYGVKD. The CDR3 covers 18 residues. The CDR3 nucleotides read TGTGCCATCAGGCCCTCCATACCCGAGACAGGAAGGGTCGGGGAGCTGTTTTTT. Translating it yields CAIRPSIPETGRVGELFF.

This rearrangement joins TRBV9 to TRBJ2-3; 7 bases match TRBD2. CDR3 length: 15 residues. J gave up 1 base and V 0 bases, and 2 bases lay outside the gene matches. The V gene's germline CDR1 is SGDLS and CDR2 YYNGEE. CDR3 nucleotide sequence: TGTGCCAGCAGCGTAGGTACTAGCGGCACAGATACGCAGTATTTT. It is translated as CASSVGTSGTDTQYF.

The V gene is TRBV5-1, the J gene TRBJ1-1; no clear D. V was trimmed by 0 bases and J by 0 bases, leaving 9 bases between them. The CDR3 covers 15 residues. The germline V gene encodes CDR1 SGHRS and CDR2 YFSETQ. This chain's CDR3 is CASSLAGALNTEAFF. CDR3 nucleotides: TGCGCCAGCAGCTTGGCGGGAGCCCTGAACACTGAAGCTTTCTTT.